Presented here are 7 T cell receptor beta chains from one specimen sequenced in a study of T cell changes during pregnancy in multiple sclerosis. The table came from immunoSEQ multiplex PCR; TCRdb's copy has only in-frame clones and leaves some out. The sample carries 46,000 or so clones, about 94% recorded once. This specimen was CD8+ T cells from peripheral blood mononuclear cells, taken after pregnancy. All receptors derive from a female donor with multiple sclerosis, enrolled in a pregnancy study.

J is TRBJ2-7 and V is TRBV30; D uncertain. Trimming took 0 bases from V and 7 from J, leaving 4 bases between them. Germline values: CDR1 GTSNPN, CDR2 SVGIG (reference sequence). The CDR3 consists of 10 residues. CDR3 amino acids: CAWSVQEQYF. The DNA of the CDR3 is TGTGCCTGGAGTGTCCAGGAGCAGTACTTC.

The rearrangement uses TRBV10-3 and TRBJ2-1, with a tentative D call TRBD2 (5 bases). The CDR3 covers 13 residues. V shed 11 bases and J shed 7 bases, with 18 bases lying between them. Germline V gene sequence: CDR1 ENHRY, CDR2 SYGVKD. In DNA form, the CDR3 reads TGTGCCGTATTGGAAGAGGGCATAAATGAGCAGTTCTTC. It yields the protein CAVLEEGINEQFF.

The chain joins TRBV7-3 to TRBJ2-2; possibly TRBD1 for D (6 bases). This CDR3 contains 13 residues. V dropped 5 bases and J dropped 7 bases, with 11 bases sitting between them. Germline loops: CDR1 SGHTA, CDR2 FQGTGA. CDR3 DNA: TGTGCCAGCAGCCCAACAGGGAACGGGGAGCTGTTTTTT. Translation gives CASSPTGNGELFF.

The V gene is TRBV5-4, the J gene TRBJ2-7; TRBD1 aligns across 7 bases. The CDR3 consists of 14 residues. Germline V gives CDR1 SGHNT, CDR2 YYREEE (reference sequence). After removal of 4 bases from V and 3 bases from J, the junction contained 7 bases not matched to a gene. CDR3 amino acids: CASSRDRVDYEQYF. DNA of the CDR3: TGTGCCAGCAGCAGAGACAGGGTGGACTACGAGCAGTACTTC.

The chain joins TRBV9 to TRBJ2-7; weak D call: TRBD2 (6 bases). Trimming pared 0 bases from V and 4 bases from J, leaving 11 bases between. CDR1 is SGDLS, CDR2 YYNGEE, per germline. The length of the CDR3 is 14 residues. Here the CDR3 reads CASSVDGGAYEQYF. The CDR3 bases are TGTGCCAGCAGCGTAGATGGCGGGGCGTACGAGCAGTACTTC.

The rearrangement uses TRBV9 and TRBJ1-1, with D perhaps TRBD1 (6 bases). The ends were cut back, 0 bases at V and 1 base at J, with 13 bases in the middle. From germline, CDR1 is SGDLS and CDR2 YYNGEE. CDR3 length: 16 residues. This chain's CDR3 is CASSVGVRGSNTEAFF. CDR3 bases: TGTGCCAGCAGCGTAGGGGTCAGGGGATCGAACACTGAAGCTTTCTTT.

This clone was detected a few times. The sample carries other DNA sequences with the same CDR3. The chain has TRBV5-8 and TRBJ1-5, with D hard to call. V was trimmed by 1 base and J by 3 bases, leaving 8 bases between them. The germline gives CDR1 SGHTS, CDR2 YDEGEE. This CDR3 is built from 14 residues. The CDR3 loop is CASSLLAPNQPQHF. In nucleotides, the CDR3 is TGTGCCAGCAGCTTGTTGGCCCCCAATCAGCCCCAGCATTTT. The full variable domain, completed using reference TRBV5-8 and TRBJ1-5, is EAGVTQSPTHLIKTRGQQATLRCSPISGHTSVYWYQQALGLGLQFLLWYDEGEERNRGNFPPRFSGRQFPNYSSELNVNALELEDSALYLCASSLLAPNQPQHFGDGTRLSIL.